This T cell receptor (beta chain) derives from a study of T cells in Graves' hyperthyroidism and ophthalmopathy. The TCR beta CDR3 regions underwent amplification using RNA transcripts as the source. The HTBI primer set drove a first-round RT-PCR of the TCR CDR3. TCRdb used MiXCR to reprocess the multiplex PCR reads, holding one entry per CDR3 protein. The sample includes hundreds of thousands of distinct CDR3 sequences, about 15% seen only once; the top ten take less than 15%. The CDR3 sequence is 12 residues long. Trimming removed 7 bases at V and 6 bases at J, with 12 bases between. Germline values: CDR1 KGHDR, CDR2 SFDVKD.

This chain connects TRBV24-1 to TRBJ2-7; perhaps TRBD1 as D (6 bases). The sample comprised blood. This clonotype was sampled from a man aged 18 to 30 with Graves' ophthalmopathy. For the CDR3, the DNA is TGTGCCACCAGGGGAACAGGGCCCGAGCAGTACTTC. It codes for CATRGTGPEQYF.